Listed below are T cell receptor beta chains from one sample, sequenced in a study of T-cell reconstitution after alpha-beta-depleted transplantation in children. One entry per CDR3 protein results from TCRdb running MiXCR on the PCR reads. The repertoire consists of some 80,000 distinct CDR3 sequences, with 15% to 20% occurring once and the leading ten covering approximately 55%. Specimen: PBMCs, mostly from graft donor cells, collected 360 days after TCRalphabeta/CD19-depleted stem cell transplant. These receptors were collected from a male patient between 2 and 15 years old who had a stem cell transplant for acute lymphoblastic leukemia, so the T cells may come from the graft donor. CDR3s include the opening cysteine and the closing phenylalanine or tryptophan. D genes are given only for firm matches. Size values are once, few and many counts, or a class for expanded clones, and some rows have none.

j_call	clone_size	d_call	v_call	cdr3_aa	cdr3_nt
TRBJ2-1	NA	NA	TRBV12-3/TRBV12-4	CASTWGSSYNEQFF	TGTGCCAGCACTTGGGGGAGCTCCTACAATGAGCAGTTCTTC
TRBJ1-3	few	TRBD1	TRBV12-3/TRBV12-4	CASRTQIGRGAGNTIYF	TGTGCCAGCAGAACCCAGATTGGCAGGGGGGCTGGAAACACCATATATTTT
TRBJ2-5	NA	NA	TRBV29-1	CSVASIPETQYF	TGCAGCGTTGCGAGTATTCCGGAGACCCAGTACTTC
TRBJ2-1	NA	TRBD2	TRBV20-1	CSARPTGGSSYNEQFF	TGCAGTGCAAGACCCACGGGAGGGAGCTCCTACAATGAGCAGTTCTTC
TRBJ1-1	NA	NA	TRBV20-1	CSARDSLNTEAFF	TGCAGTGCTAGAGATTCCTTGAACACTGAAGCTTTCTTT
TRBJ2-7	few	TRBD2	TRBV12-3/TRBV12-4	CASNRGRLAETLDEQYF	TGTGCCAGCAACAGGGGTAGACTAGCGGAAACCCTCGACGAGCAGTACTTC
TRBJ1-5	NA	NA	TRBV12-3/TRBV12-4	CASTREGWVNQPQHF	TGTGCCAGCACCCGAGAGGGCTGGGTTAATCAGCCCCAGCATTTT
TRBJ2-2	few	TRBD1	TRBV5-1	CASSLALLRDRAPGELFF	TGCGCCAGCAGCTTGGCTCTTCTCCGGGACAGGGCCCCCGGGGAGCTGTTTTTT
TRBJ2-2	NA	TRBD1	TRBV24-1	CATSALGQVNTGELFF	TGTGCCACCAGTGCCCTGGGACAGGTCAACACCGGGGAGCTGTTTTTT
TRBJ2-2	few	TRBD2	TRBV5-6	CASTELADNTGELFF	TGTGCCAGCACCGAACTAGCGGATAACACCGGGGAGCTGTTTTTT
TRBJ2-7	many	NA	TRBV5-1	CASSLNGKEQYF	TGCGCCAGCAGCTTGAACGGGAAGGAGCAGTACTTC
TRBJ2-1	few	NA	TRBV7-6	CASSLDPPRVVGKQFF	TGTGCCAGCAGCTTAGACCCCCCGAGGGTGGTGGGGAAGCAGTTCTTC
TRBJ2-7	few	NA	TRBV12-3/TRBV12-4	CASSLRVPRPYEQYF	TGTGCCAGCAGTTTAAGGGTACCGCGACCCTACGAGCAGTACTTC
TRBJ1-4	few	NA	TRBV3-1	CASSRTVPNEKLFF	TGTGCCAGCAGCCGGACAGTTCCTAATGAAAAACTGTTTTTT
TRBJ2-7	NA	TRBD1	TRBV2	CASSGDRGGTYEQYF	TGTGCCAGCAGTGGGGACAGGGGGGGGACCTACGAGCAGTACTTC
TRBJ1-2	NA	TRBD1	TRBV11-1	CASSRQGAFYGYTF	TGTGCCAGCAGCCGACAGGGGGCCTTCTATGGCTACACCTTC
TRBJ1-5	NA	TRBD1	TRBV6-4	CASSDRDRSNQPQHF	TGTGCCAGCAGTGACAGGGACAGAAGCAATCAGCCCCAGCATTTT
TRBJ2-2	NA	NA	TRBV7-9	CASSQRAVGELFF	TGTGCCAGCAGCCAGAGGGCAGTCGGGGAGCTGTTTTTT
TRBJ1-1	many	TRBD1	TRBV7-9	CASTRSGDRLEAFF	TGTGCCAGCACCCGTAGTGGGGACAGGTTAGAAGCTTTCTTT
TRBJ2-3	NA	TRBD2	TRBV24-1	CATSDFPELAGGGTDTQYF	TGTGCCACCAGTGATTTTCCAGAACTAGCGGGAGGTGGCACAGATACGCAGTATTTT
TRBJ2-1	few	TRBD1	TRBV5-6	CASSQIGQGSYNEQFF	TGTGCCAGCAGCCAAATCGGACAGGGGTCCTACAATGAGCAGTTCTTC
TRBJ2-5	few	TRBD2	TRBV4-1	CASSQGGRAGETQYF	TGCGCCAGCAGCCAAGGCGGGAGGGCCGGAGAGACCCAGTACTTC
TRBJ2-1	few	NA	TRBV6-2/TRBV6-3	CASSRAVHSYNEQFF	TGTGCCAGCAGCCGAGCGGTCCACTCCTACAATGAGCAGTTCTTC
TRBJ2-6	NA	NA	TRBV19	CASTASGANVLTF	TGTGCCAGTACAGCCTCTGGGGCCAACGTCCTGACTTTC
TRBJ2-2	NA	TRBD2	TRBV7-9	CASKWGGTNTGELFF	TGTGCCAGCAAATGGGGAGGGACGAACACCGGGGAGCTGTTTTTT
TRBJ2-3	many	TRBD2	TRBV12-3/TRBV12-4	CASSFLAGDGADTQYF	TGTGCCAGCAGTTTTTTAGCGGGAGATGGCGCAGATACGCAGTATTTT
TRBJ1-1	NA	NA	TRBV9	CASSARRGTEAFF	TGTGCCAGCAGCGCCCGCCGGGGGACTGAAGCTTTCTTT
TRBJ1-2	few	NA	TRBV6-1	CASTKGPYYGYTF	TGTGCCAGCACGAAAGGCCCCTACTATGGCTACACCTTC
TRBJ2-5	NA	NA	TRBV11-3	CASSFGSLETQYF	TGTGCCAGCAGCTTTGGGTCCCTGGAGACCCAGTACTTC
TRBJ2-5	once	NA	TRBV7-9	CASSLALKETQYF	TGTGCCAGCAGCTTAGCCCTGAAAGAGACCCAGTACTTC
TRBJ2-6	NA	NA	TRBV19	CASSIRLVSGANVLTF	TGTGCCAGCTCAATTCGACTAGTTTCTGGGGCCAACGTCCTGACTTTC
TRBJ2-3	NA	NA	TRBV20-1	CSALLAPKPDTQYF	TGCAGTGCACTTCTAGCTCCTAAGCCTGATACGCAGTATTTT
TRBJ2-2	few	TRBD1	TRBV5-1	CASSLDTGTGGSVFF	TGCGCCAGCAGCTTGGACACCGGGACAGGGGGATCGGTGTTTTTT
TRBJ2-1	NA	TRBD2	TRBV6-1	CASSLAENNEQFF	TGTGCCAGCAGTCTAGCGGAAAACAATGAGCAGTTCTTC
TRBJ2-3	NA	NA	TRBV20-1	CSDPRHFTDTQYF	TGCAGTGACCCGAGACACTTCACAGATACGCAGTATTTT
TRBJ2-7	few	TRBD2	TRBV6-5	CASSLAGVASYEQYF	TGTGCCAGCAGTTTAGCGGGAGTAGCGTCCTACGAGCAGTACTTC